One and the same sample provided the 27 T cell receptor beta chains below, sequenced in a study of OX40 agonist ivuxolimab in advanced cancers. Some clones are missing from TCRdb's copy, which holds only in-frame ones; the method was immunoSEQ multiplex PCR. The sample has some 65,000 clones, about nine tenths seen once. The sample in question was CD4+ or CD8+ T cells sorted from blood, obtained in a trial of the OX40 agonist ivuxolimab. These receptors all stem from an adult with an advanced solid tumor such as melanoma, head and neck, liver or kidney cancer.

The V call is TRBV5-6, the J call TRBJ1-5, with D unclear. CDR1 SGHDT and CDR2 YYEEEE come from the germline V gene. This CDR3 has 14 residues. V lost 3 bases and J lost 2, with 9 bases in between. Here the CDR3 DNA reads TGTGCCAGCAGCTCTGGACTAGGCAATCAGCCCCAGCATTTT. This gives the protein CASSSGLGNQPQHF.

The chain carries TRBV11-2 and TRBJ1-6; TRBD1 is a possible D gene (6 bases). Germline CDR1 SGHAT, CDR2 FQNNGV. V was clipped by 1 base and J by 9 bases, with 13 bases between them. This CDR3 region has 15 residues. In DNA, the CDR3 is TGTGCCAGCAGCTTAGTTCGGGGAGGGGGTTCACCCCTCCACTTT. It specifies CASSLVRGGGSPLHF.

The chain joins TRBV19 to TRBJ1-2; D is unclear. V dropped 6 bases and J dropped 4 bases, with 12 bases sitting between them. CDR1 is LNHDA, CDR2 SQIVND, per germline (reference sequence). This CDR3 is 13 amino acids long. In DNA form, the CDR3 reads TGTGCCAGTAGACGGGCCCTCGGCTATGGCTACACCTTC. Protein product: CASRRALGYGYTF.

The J gene is TRBJ2-7, the V gene TRBV7-2, with 9 nucleotides matching TRBD2. The CDR3 totals 15 residues. Germline values: CDR1 SGHTA, CDR2 FQGNSA. V lost 1 base and J lost 4; bases outside the gene matches: 5. CDR3 in DNA: TGTGCCAGCAGCTTAGTGCGCGGGGGGGTTTACGAGCAGTACTTC. It specifies CASSLVRGGVYEQYF.

This clone is a singleton in its sample. V gene TRBV10-3 combines with J gene TRBJ1-5, with TRBD1 matching 7 bases. The CDR3 is 15 residues long. Trimming at V came to 3 bases and at J to 0 bases, leaving 2 bases not matched to a gene. CDR1 is ENHRY and CDR2 is SYGVKD in the germline V gene. CDR3: CAISDTGVSNQPQHF. CDR3 DNA: TGTGCCATCAGTGACACAGGGGTTAGCAATCAGCCCCAGCATTTT.

This chain uses TRBV2 with TRBJ2-2, with unresolved D. The CDR3 covers 13 residues. The germline gives CDR1 SNHLY, CDR2 FYNNEI. Deletions cut 7 bases from V and 3 bases from J, with 9 bases between. This CDR3 is CASTGRYTGELFF. Written as DNA, the CDR3 is TGTGCCAGCACGGGCCGATACACCGGGGAGCTGTTTTTT.

The chain uses TRBV9 and TRBJ1-1, with 7 bases matching TRBD1. Germline trimming cut 4 bases from V and 3 bases from J; bases unmatched to any gene: 12. The CDR3 sequence is 16 residues long. Looked up from germline, CDR1 is SGDLS and CDR2 is YYNGEE. The CDR3 region is CASSPRLGTVDTEAFF. The CDR3 nucleotides are TGTGCCAGCAGCCCAAGGCTCGGGACAGTGGACACTGAAGCTTTCTTT.

The CDR3 here is CASSFGHRGSLTDTQYF. The DNA of the CDR3 is TGTGCCAGCAGCTTCGGACACCGCGGGTCCCTCACAGATACGCAGTATTTT. The rearrangement links TRBV7-2 to TRBJ2-3; D is possibly TRBD1 or TRBD2 (5 bases each). With 3 bases removed from V and 2 bases from J, the gap between germline ends came to 18 bases. The CDR3 is made up of 17 amino acids. In germline, CDR1 is SGHTA, CDR2 FQGNSA.

This chain links TRBV5-1 with TRBJ2-5; perhaps TRBD1 as D (5 bases). The germline CDR1 and CDR2 sequences are SGHRS and YFSETQ. V lost 5 bases to trimming and J lost 0 bases, with 14 bases between them. The CDR3 has 15 amino acids. The CDR3 spells CASSFTGLYQETQYF. The CDR3 DNA reads TGCGCCAGCAGTTTCACAGGTCTGTACCAAGAGACCCAGTACTTC.

Remarks on this clone: Other DNA sequences of this sample code for an identical CDR3. This sequence joins TRBV10-3 and TRBJ1-1; a possible D gene is TRBD1 (5 bases). Germline loops: CDR1 ENHRY, CDR2 SYGVKD. The CDR3 runs to 14 residues. V lost 4 bases, J lost 2 bases, and 11 bases lay in between. CDR3 nucleotide sequence: TGTGCCATCAGTGGGGGCCAGACAAACACTGAAGCTTTCTTT. Encoded protein: CAISGGQTNTEAFF.

V and J are TRBV9 and TRBJ2-2; TRBD2 is a possible D gene (5 bases). CDR3 length: 15 amino acids. V was clipped by 0 bases and J by 3 bases, with 9 bases between them. Germline assignment: CDR1 SGDLS and CDR2 YYNGEE. CDR3 coding DNA: TGTGCCAGCAGCGTAGCCTCTAGCTACACCGGGGAGCTGTTTTTT. It specifies CASSVASSYTGELFF.

J is TRBJ2-3 and V is TRBV27; 10 nucleotides line up with TRBD2. This CDR3 has 20 residues. The V gene end was trimmed by 5 bases and the J gene end by 5 bases; junction bases not matched to a gene: 22. The germline gives CDR1 MNHEY, CDR2 SMNVEV (reference sequence). The CDR3 bases are TGTGCCAGCAGTCCCCAGGCCTTTTTGAGCGGGGGGGCTTTGCTAGATACGCAGTATTTT. Amino acids: CASSPQAFLSGGALLDTQYF.

The chain links TRBV11-2 to TRBJ2-2; 8 bases map to TRBD1. The CDR3 has 15 residues. V gave up 3 bases and J gave up 6 bases; unmatched junction bases: 6. CDR1 and CDR2 (germline): SGHAT, FQNNGV. The DNA for the CDR3 is TGTGCCAGCAGCTTCCCGACAGGGGTGGCCGGGGAGCTGTTTTTT. Translating gives CASSFPTGVAGELFF.

The chain recombines TRBV4-3 with TRBJ1-3; D gene ambiguous. CDR3 length: 18 amino acids. Between the trimmed V and J ends, which lost 0 bases and 2 bases, there was a span of 17 bases. Per the germline V gene, CDR1 is LGHNA and CDR2 is YSLEER. Here the CDR3 DNA reads TGCGCCAGCAGCCAAGAGAGTATGGTCTGGGCCCCTGGAAACACCATATATTTT. Translating it yields CASSQESMVWAPGNTIYF.

There are a few counts of this clone. The gene calls are TRBV5-4 and TRBJ1-4, with 9 bases lining up with TRBD1. There are 16 residues in the CDR3. Germline CDR1 reads SGHNT; CDR2 reads YYREEE (reference sequence). Trimming took 2 bases from V and 3 from J; bases not matched to a gene: 5. The CDR3, as DNA: TGTGCCAGCAGCTTCGACAGGGGGAGAGCTAATGAAAAACTGTTTTTT. It yields the protein CASSFDRGRANEKLFF.

This sequence joins TRBV12-5 and TRBJ2-3; TRBD2 is a possible D gene (5 bases). Trimming shortened V by 2 bases and J by 3 bases, and 12 bases separated the two germline ends. CDR1 LGHNT and CDR2 FRNRAP come from the germline V gene. This CDR3 contains 15 residues. The CDR3 loop is CASGLSGDGTDTQYF. The DNA of the CDR3 is TGTGCTAGTGGTTTGTCCGGGGATGGGACAGATACGCAGTATTTT.

The chain uses TRBV7-6 and TRBJ2-7; 9 nucleotides line up with TRBD2. V shed 3 bases and J 5 bases; nucleotides not matched to a gene: 2. In germline, CDR1 is SGHVS, CDR2 FNYEAQ. The CDR3 has 13 residues. This CDR3 is CASSLAGGNEQYF. CDR3 in DNA: TGTGCCAGCAGCTTGGCGGGGGGGAACGAGCAGTACTTC.

The chain carries TRBV29-1 and TRBJ1-1; TRBD1 might be the D (6 bases). V dropped 7 bases and J dropped 2 bases, with 11 bases sitting between them. The CDR3 runs to 12 residues. CDR1 SQVTM and CDR2 ANQGSEA come from the germline V gene. In DNA, the CDR3 is TGCAGCGCCAGGACAGCAAACACTGAAGCTTTCTTT. Translated: CSARTANTEAFF. The complete variable domain, with remaining parts taken from reference TRBV29-1 and TRBJ1-1, reads SAVISQKPSRDICQRGTSLTIQCQVDSQVTMMFWYRQQPGQSLTLIATANQGSEATYESGFVIDKFPISRPNLTFSTLTVSNMSPEDSSIYLCSARTANTEAFFGQGTRLTVV.

The genes are TRBV6-5 and TRBJ1-1; tentatively, D is TRBD1 (5 bases). Germline loops: CDR1 MNHEY, CDR2 SVGAGI. The length of the CDR3 is 16 residues. The germline V and J ends were trimmed by 0 bases and 10 bases, with 21 bases remaining between them. The CDR3 DNA reads as TGTGCCAGCAGTTACTCACTATTTGGTGGGGGTTTGGGAGCTTTCTTT. Amino acid sequence: CASSYSLFGGGLGAFF.

The chain has TRBV9 and TRBJ1-3; 10 bases align to TRBD1. Trimming took 0 bases from V and 3 from J; bases not matched to a gene: 12. Germline lookup yields CDR1 SGDLS and CDR2 YYNGEE. There are 19 residues in the CDR3. The CDR3 region is CASSVGAPGQGRGGNTIYF. The CDR3, as DNA: TGTGCCAGCAGCGTAGGGGCTCCGGGACAGGGGCGCGGTGGAAACACCATATATTTT.

The chain recombines TRBV5-1 with TRBJ2-7; TRBD2 agrees at 7 bases. The CDR3 spans 13 residues. The V gene end was trimmed by 2 bases and the J gene end by 4 bases; junction bases not matched to a gene: 3. The germline V gene has CDR1 SGHRS and CDR2 YFSETQ. CDR3 DNA: TGCGCCAGCAGCTTCGCGGGAGCGTACGAGCAGTACTTC. Translating it yields CASSFAGAYEQYF.

V and J are TRBV2 and TRBJ1-2; D is possibly TRBD1 (6 bases). Germline-derived CDR1 and CDR2 are SNHLY and FYNNEI. The CDR3 is made up of 15 amino acids. The V and J ends lost 6 bases and 4 bases respectively, with 18 bases between them. This chain's CDR3 is CASSPQGPGLYGYTF. The CDR3 coding sequence is TGTGCCAGCAGCCCCCAGGGGCCAGGGCTCTATGGCTACACCTTC.

The chain employs TRBV6-6 and TRBJ2-1, with TRBD1 identical over 8 bases. V lost 2 bases to trimming and J lost 0 bases; unmatched junction nucleotides: 0. CDR3 size: 15 residues. Germline lookup yields CDR1 MNHNY and CDR2 SVGAGI (reference sequence). CDR3 amino acids: CASSYDRGSYNEQFF. CDR3 DNA: TGTGCCAGCAGTTACGACAGGGGCTCCTACAATGAGCAGTTCTTC.

The J gene is TRBJ1-2, the V gene TRBV7-9; no definite D call. The CDR3 runs to 13 residues. The V gene lost 5 bases and the J gene lost 6 bases, with 13 bases spanning the gap. Germline CDR1 reads SEHNR; CDR2 reads FQNEAQ (reference sequence). The CDR3 DNA is TGTGCCAGCAGCCCTACCGATACGGATGGCTACACCTTC. It translates to CASSPTDTDGYTF. Full variable domain (missing parts from reference TRBV7-9 and TRBJ1-2): DTGVSQNPRHKITKRGQNVTFRCDPISEHNRLYWYRQTLGQGPEFLTYFQNEAQLEKSRLLSDRFSAERPKGSFSTLEIQRTEQGDSAMYLCASSPTDTDGYTFGSGTRLTVV.

The chain couples TRBV10-3 to TRBJ2-3, with 10 bases matching TRBD2. This CDR3 has 14 residues. CDR1 and CDR2 from the germline V gene are ENHRY and SYGVKD. The junction had 2 bases not matched to a gene; V was cut back by 5 bases and J by 3 bases. The CDR3 sequence: CAISNSGGTDTQYF. CDR3 coding DNA: TGTGCCATCAGTAATAGCGGGGGGACAGATACGCAGTATTTT.

This clone has only one observation. CDR3 in amino acids: CASSMDRGINEQFF. The CDR3 DNA sequence: TGTGCCAGCTCAATGGACAGGGGGATCAATGAGCAGTTCTTC. V usage is TRBV18 and J usage is TRBJ2-1, with 10 bases that match TRBD1. Unmatched junction bases numbered 4, after V lost 5 bases and J lost 6 bases. The CDR3 is 14 amino acids. The germline gives CDR1 KGHSH, CDR2 LQKENI. The whole variable domain, remainder taken from reference TRBV18 and TRBJ2-1, is NAGVMQNPRHLVRRRGQEARLRCSPMKGHSHVYWYRQLPEEGLKFMVYLQKENIIDESGMPKERFSAEFPKEGPSILRIQQVVRGDSAAYFCASSMDRGINEQFFGPGTRLTVL.

The chain couples TRBV18 to TRBJ1-4; 7 bases are shared with TRBD1. CDR1 and CDR2 (germline): KGHSH, LQKENI. There are 15 residues in the CDR3. V gave up 0 bases and J gave up 14 bases; unmatched junction bases: 12. In DNA form, the CDR3 reads TGTGCCAGCTCACCACCCGAGACAGGGATCTCTAGGCTGTTTTTT. Translating it yields CASSPPETGISRLFF.